This T cell receptor (beta chain) was found in a study of blood T cell repertoires in COVID-19. Turning to the study itself: COVID-19 samples from acute and convalescent phases originated in the United States, Italy and Spain.

V lost 1 base and J lost 2, with 14 bases in between. The CDR3 spans 16 residues. Germline V gene sequence: CDR1 LGHDT, CDR2 YNNKEL (reference sequence). Repertoires were generated with immunoSEQ multiplex PCR, while TCRdb's copy carries only in-frame clones and drops some. This sample has a few hundred thousand clones, with less than 90% found just once. This receptor was obtained from a man between 60 and 75 years old with acute or convalescent COVID-19. The chain joins TRBV3-1 (or the pseudogene TRBV3-2) to TRBJ2-5, with TRBD2 as a possible D gene (5 bases). Sequencing input: peripheral blood. The CDR3 DNA sequence: TGTGCCAGCAGCCAAGGAACGGCGGGCCTACAAGAGACCCAGTACTTC. Residues: CASSQGTAGLQETQYF.